A selection of T cell receptor beta chains follows, all from one sample in a study of blood T cell repertoires in COVID-19. Profiled with immunoSEQ multiplex PCR; TCRdb holds only in-frame clones, not every one. The sample yields roughly 180,000 clones, roughly 79% seen once. Sequencing input: peripheral blood. These TCRs come from a woman between 35 and 50 years old with COVID-19, enrolled during active disease. Each CDR3 is given with its conserved first and last residue. D genes are given only for firm matches. For some rows the clone size is stated as once, few or many, or as a class when expanded; others skip it.

j_call: TRBJ1-5; clone_size: .; d_call: .; v_call: TRBV18; cdr3_aa: CASSPGVGGNNQPQHF; cdr3_nt: TGTGCCAGCTCACCGGGAGTAGGAGGAAACAATCAGCCCCAGCATTTT
j_call: TRBJ1-5; clone_size: .; d_call: TRBD1; v_call: TRBV6-1; cdr3_aa: CASSEPGGNQPQHF; cdr3_nt: TGTGCCAGCAGTGAACCAGGGGGAAATCAGCCCCAGCATTTT
j_call: TRBJ2-1; clone_size: .; d_call: .; v_call: TRBV28; cdr3_aa: CASNNGIHRGEQFF; cdr3_nt: TGTGCCAGCAATAACGGTATCCATAGGGGTGAGCAGTTCTTC
j_call: TRBJ2-7; clone_size: .; d_call: .; v_call: TRBV5-6; cdr3_aa: CASSSTDREQYF; cdr3_nt: TGTGCCAGCAGCTCGACCGACAGAGAGCAGTACTTC
j_call: TRBJ2-7; clone_size: once; d_call: TRBD2; v_call: TRBV28; cdr3_aa: CASILKGLAGVSEQYF; cdr3_nt: TGTGCCAGCATACTGAAGGGACTAGCGGGAGTTTCGGAGCAGTACTTC
j_call: TRBJ2-4; clone_size: .; d_call: TRBD1; v_call: TRBV6-5; cdr3_aa: CASRPGQGNIQYF; cdr3_nt: TGTGCCAGCAGGCCGGGACAGGGGAACATTCAGTACTTC
j_call: TRBJ1-2; clone_size: .; d_call: .; v_call: TRBV4-2; cdr3_aa: CASSQEVGPGGYGYTF; cdr3_nt: TGTGCCAGCAGCCAAGAAGTAGGGCCTGGAGGGTATGGCTACACCTTC
j_call: TRBJ1-1; clone_size: .; d_call: .; v_call: TRBV3-1/TRBV3-2; cdr3_aa: CASSPRGTEAFF; cdr3_nt: TGTGCCAGCAGCCCTCGGGGCACTGAAGCTTTCTTT
j_call: TRBJ1-2; clone_size: .; d_call: .; v_call: TRBV21-1; cdr3_aa: CASSKVGGGAPFNYGYTF; cdr3_nt: .
j_call: TRBJ2-2; clone_size: .; d_call: .; v_call: TRBV29-1; cdr3_aa: CSVAGDTGELFF; cdr3_nt: TGCAGCGTTGCCGGGGACACCGGGGAGCTGTTTTTT